This T cell receptor beta chain was recovered during a study of shared clonotypes between healthy human individuals. Profiled with immunoSEQ multiplex PCR; TCRdb holds only in-frame clones, not every one. The data hold fewer than 850,000 clones, with about 96% observed a single time. A single count supports this clone. V lost 0 bases to trimming and J lost 4 bases, with 16 bases between them. CDR1 and CDR2 from the germline V gene are SGDLS and YYNGEE. The CDR3 runs to 16 residues. CD45RO-negative cells were positively selected for CCR7, leaving out terminally differentiated effector memory CD45RA+ cells.

Source material: naive CD8+ T cells sorted from blood. The chain couples TRBV9 to TRBJ2-5; the D call may be TRBD1 or TRBD2 (6 bases each). The TCR sequence derives from a man aged 30 to 45 in good health. The CDR3, as DNA: TGTGCCAGCAGCGTAGTTGCCGCGGGACATTTAGAGACCCAGTACTTC. Translated, it gives CASSVVAAGHLETQYF.